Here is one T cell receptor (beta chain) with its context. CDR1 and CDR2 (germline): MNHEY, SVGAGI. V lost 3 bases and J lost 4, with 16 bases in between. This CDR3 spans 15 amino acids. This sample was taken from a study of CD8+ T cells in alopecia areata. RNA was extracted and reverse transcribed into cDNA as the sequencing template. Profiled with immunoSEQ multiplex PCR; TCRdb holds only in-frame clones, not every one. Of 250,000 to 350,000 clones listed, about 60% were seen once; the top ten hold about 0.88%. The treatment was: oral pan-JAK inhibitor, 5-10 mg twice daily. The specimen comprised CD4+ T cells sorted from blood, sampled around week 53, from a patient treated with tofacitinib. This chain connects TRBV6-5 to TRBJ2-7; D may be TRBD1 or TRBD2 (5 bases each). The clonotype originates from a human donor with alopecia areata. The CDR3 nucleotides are TGTGCCAGCAGTTATTCGGGACCACCGTCATACGAGCAGTACTTC. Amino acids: CASSYSGPPSYEQYF.